A selection of T cell receptor beta chains follows, all from one sample in a study of blood T cell repertoires in COVID-19. The protocol was immunoSEQ multiplex PCR, while the TCRdb copy is restricted to in-frame clones and leaves out a portion. Among over 200,000 clones listed, 84% were seen once. The sequenced sample consisted of peripheral blood. The receptors here all came from a woman older than 75 with active or convalescent COVID-19. CDR3s include the opening cysteine and the closing phenylalanine or tryptophan. D genes are given only for firm matches. Where a row states a size, it is once, few, many or the class of an expanded clone; other rows omit it.

>.|TRBD2|TRBJ2-7|TRBV6-5
CASSPTSGQWEQYF
TGTGCCAGCAGCCCCACTAGCGGGCAGTGGGAGCAGTACTTC
>.|TRBD1|TRBJ2-7|TRBV19
CASSIAAGQGVYEQYF
TGTGCCAGTAGTATAGCCGCGGGACAGGGGGTGTACGAGCAGTACTTC
>.|.|TRBJ2-5|TRBV2
CASSLRPGAETQYF
TGTGCCAGCAGCTTACGGCCTGGAGCGGAGACCCAGTACTTC
>.|.|TRBJ1-5|TRBV19
CASSILFTGNQPQHF
TGTGCCAGTAGTATACTCTTTACAGGGAATCAGCCCCAGCATTTT
>once|.|TRBJ1-6|TRBV7-6
CASSLIPSRTQRLSPLHF
TGTGCCAGCAGCTTAATCCCGAGTAGGACACAAAGACTCTCACCCCTCCACTTT
>.|.|TRBJ1-4|TRBV10-3
CAISVQGANEKLFF
TGTGCCATCAGTGTACAGGGTGCTAATGAAAAACTGTTTTTT
>.|TRBD2|TRBJ2-3|TRBV5-1
CASSLERGLKADTQYF
TGCGCCAGCAGCTTGGAGCGGGGACTAAAAGCAGATACGCAGTATTTT
>.|TRBD2|TRBJ2-7|TRBV6-4
CARMRGRLAGGPSSYEQYF
TGTGCCAGGATGAGGGGGAGGCTAGCGGGAGGCCCTAGCTCCTACGAGCAGTACTTC
>.|.|TRBJ2-3|TRBV9
CASSVGGIPSDTQYF
TGTGCCAGCAGCGTAGGGGGCATTCCCTCCGATACGCAGTATTTT
>.|TRBD1|TRBJ2-5|TRBV28
CASSRGQGRTQETQYF
TGTGCCAGCAGTCGCGGACAGGGCAGGACCCAAGAGACCCAGTACTTC
>.|TRBD2|TRBJ2-3|TRBV5-1
CASSGGLAGGTDTQYF
TGCGCCAGCAGCGGAGGACTAGCGGGGGGCACAGATACGCAGTATTTT
>.|TRBD1|TRBJ2-5|TRBV7-3
CASSPTGGIQETQYF
TGTGCCAGCAGCCCCACAGGGGGTATCCAAGAGACCCAGTACTTC
>.|TRBD1|TRBJ2-7|TRBV23-1
CASSRTRRTGPYEQYF
TGCGCCAGCAGTCGTACCCGCCGGACAGGACCTTACGAGCAGTACTTC
>.|TRBD1|TRBJ2-7|TRBV7-2
CASSSRTGDEQYF
TGTGCCAGCAGCTCTAGGACAGGGGACGAGCAGTACTTC
>.|.|TRBJ2-7|TRBV5-5
CASSRGPTGTGYEQYF
TGTGCCAGCAGCCGGGGGCCGACAGGGACGGGGTACGAGCAGTACTTC
>.|.|TRBJ1-6|TRBV7-2
CASSLGQGGNNSPLHF
TGTGCCAGCAGCTTAGGCCAGGGCGGAAATAATTCACCCCTCCACTTT
>.|.|TRBJ1-1|TRBV11-2
CASSQQGGTEAFF
TGTGCCAGCAGCCAACAGGGAGGGACTGAAGCTTTCTTT
>.|.|TRBJ1-1|TRBV7-8
CASSRERDTEAFF
TGTGCCAGCAGCCGAGAGCGTGACACTGAAGCTTTCTTT
>.|TRBD2|TRBJ2-3|TRBV5-1
CASSTGPGGSTDTQYF
TGCGCCAGCAGCACGGGCCCGGGGGGTTCTACAGATACGCAGTATTTT
>.|TRBD2|TRBJ2-3|TRBV9
CASSPQPASGRSTDTQYF
TGTGCCAGCAGCCCCCAACCGGCTAGCGGGAGAAGCACAGATACGCAGTATTTT
>.|.|TRBJ2-1|TRBV6-5
CASGPMGGSYNEQFF
TGTGCCAGCGGACCAATGGGGGGTTCCTACAATGAGCAGTTCTTC
>.|TRBD2|TRBJ2-3|TRBV7-2
CASSLDGAGGHADTQYF
TGTGCCAGCAGCTTAGATGGGGCGGGGGGGCACGCAGATACGCAGTATTTT
>.|.|TRBJ1-1|TRBV10-3
CAMAGGQNTEAFF
TGTGCCATGGCCGGGGGGCAGAACACTGAAGCTTTCTTT
>.|.|TRBJ2-1|TRBV27
CASSFARGRLEQFF
TGTGCCAGCAGTTTCGCTAGAGGGAGGTTGGAGCAGTTCTTC
>.|.|TRBJ1-6|TRBV19
CASSIARGERLHF
TGTGCCAGTAGTATAGCAAGGGGTGAACGGCTCCACTTT
>.|.|TRBJ1-2|TRBV28
CASRSRRYGYTF
TGTGCCAGCAGGTCAAGGAGGTATGGCTACACCTTC
>.|.|TRBJ1-6|TRBV19
CASTARGNSPLHF
TGTGCCAGTACTGCCAGGGGAAACTCACCCCTCCACTTT
>.|.|TRBJ2-5|TRBV5-1
CASSPTSTETQYF
TGCGCCAGCAGCCCCACCTCTACGGAGACCCAGTACTTC
>.|TRBD2|TRBJ2-7|TRBV5-1
CASSLVVAGDSREEQYF
TGCGCCAGCAGCTTGGTGGTAGCGGGTGATTCAAGGGAGGAGCAGTACTTC
>.|.|TRBJ1-1|TRBV7-9
CASSFPDSNTEAFF
TGTGCCAGCAGCTTCCCCGACAGTAACACTGAAGCTTTCTTT
>.|TRBD2|TRBJ2-3|TRBV4-3
CASSQDPAGGHNTQYF
TGCGCCAGCAGCCAAGATCCAGCGGGGGGCCATAATACGCAGTATTTT
>.|.|TRBJ1-1|TRBV7-2
CASSSGQNTEAFF
TGTGCCAGCAGCTCTGGACAGAACACTGAAGCTTTCTTT
>.|.|TRBJ2-5|TRBV21-1
CASSSPQALSETQYF
TGTGCCAGCAGCTCTCCACAGGCCCTCTCAGAGACCCAGTACTTC
>once|TRBD1|TRBJ1-6|TRBV18
CASSPGQGGSPLHF
TGTGCCAGCTCACCAGGACAGGGGGGTTCACCCCTCCACTTT
>.|.|TRBJ2-7|TRBV7-9
CASNQGGSGNEQYF
TGTGCCAGCAACCAGGGGGGTAGCGGGAACGAGCAGTACTTC
>few|.|TRBJ1-5|TRBV19
CASSLPGSLPQHF
TGTGCCAGTAGCCTTCCGGGATCTCTGCCCCAGCATTTT
>.|TRBD2|TRBJ2-7|TRBV7-2
CASSLQRGVSYEQYF
TGTGCCAGCAGCTTACAGCGGGGGGTCTCCTACGAGCAGTACTTC